A single sample gave rise to the 30 T cell receptor beta chains below, sequenced in a study of CD8 T cells in Susac syndrome. Roughly 0.45 to 1 ug RNA was reverse transcribed with random hexamers. Each CDR3 protein is one row after TCRdb ran MiXCR on the immunoSEQ multiplex PCR reads. The sample holds 100,000 to 150,000 distinct CDR3 sequences, 80% seen once. The sequenced sample was CD8+ T cells from PBMCs. Receptors were obtained from a human donor with multiple sclerosis.

J is TRBJ2-1 and V is TRBV4-1, with D possibly matching TRBD1 (6 bases). This CDR3 comprises 15 residues. Trimming removed 0 bases at V and 9 bases at J, with 15 bases between. Germline assignment: CDR1 MGHRA and CDR2 YSYEKL. The CDR3 loop is CASSQEVDGGTEQFF. In DNA form, the CDR3 reads TGCGCCAGCAGCCAAGAGGTGGATGGGGGCACTGAGCAGTTCTTC.

The chain combines TRBV5-6 with TRBJ2-3; 8 nucleotides line up with TRBD2. From germline, CDR1 is SGHDT and CDR2 YYEEEE. V lost 6 bases, J lost 3 bases, and 6 bases stayed unmatched. The CDR3 length is 14 residues. The chain's CDR3 is CASIDGRDTDTQYF. The CDR3 nucleotides are TGTGCCAGCATCGACGGGAGGGATACAGATACGCAGTATTTT.

V gene TRBV4-2 combines with J gene TRBJ2-1, with 9 bases matching TRBD2. The CDR3 has 19 amino acids. CDR1 is LGHNA, CDR2 YNFKEQ, per germline. V shed 2 bases, J shed 1 base, and the junction held 12 bases outside the gene matches. CDR3 nucleotide sequence: TGTGCCAGCAGCCAATTTTTACGTGGACTAGCGACATCCTACAATGAGCAGTTCTTC. Translating it yields CASSQFLRGLATSYNEQFF.

To note about this clonotype: One end of the junction is discordant with germline, which a read error may explain. The V call is TRBV7-7, the J call TRBJ2-2; the D gene is possibly TRBD1 (5 bases). The CDR3 is made up of 16 amino acids. CDR1 is SSHAT, CDR2 FNYEAQ, per germline (reference sequence). CDR3 residues: CASTTGTSLLTGELFF. CDR3 in DNA: TGTGCTAGCACCACAGGAACGAGCCTCCTCACCGGGGAGCTGTTTTTT. Combining the CDR3 with reference TRBV7-7 and TRBJ2-2 gives the whole variable domain GAGVSQSPRYKVTKRGQDVTLRCDPISSHATLYWYQQALGQGPEFLTYFNYEAQPDKSGLPSDRFSAERPEGSISTLTIQRTEQRDSAMYRCASTTGTSLLTGELFFGEGSRLTVL.

V is TRBV7-9 and J is TRBJ2-3, with D tentatively TRBD2 (6 bases). The ends were cut back, 4 bases at V and 0 bases at J, with 14 bases in the middle. CDR3 length: 16 amino acids. CDR1 is SEHNR, CDR2 FQNEAQ, per germline (reference sequence). The CDR3, as DNA: TGTGCCAGCAGCTCAACCCTAGCGACTAGCACAGATACGCAGTATTTT. Translated: CASSSTLATSTDTQYF.

This clonotype was seen only once. The rearrangement joins TRBV9 to TRBJ2-3; a possible D gene is TRBD2 (6 bases). Looked up from germline, CDR1 is SGDLS and CDR2 is YYNGEE. Trimming stripped 3 bases from V and 6 bases from J, with 17 bases between. The CDR3 has 15 amino acids. CDR3 bases: TGTGCCAGCAGCGCGTCAGAGGAGGGTTTTGATACGCAGTATTTT. It codes for CASSASEEGFDTQYF.

This clonotype turned up a few times. The V gene is TRBV5-4, the J gene TRBJ2-2; D perhaps matches TRBD1 (6 bases). The CDR3 is made up of 13 amino acids. The V gene's germline CDR1 is SGHNT and CDR2 YYREEE (reference sequence). The V end lost 2 bases, the J end lost 6 bases, and 8 bases lay between the germline ends. The chain's CDR3 is CASSFSGAGELFF. CDR3 nucleotide sequence: TGTGCCAGCAGCTTCTCAGGGGCCGGGGAGCTGTTTTTT.

CDR3: CAWNLGGSNYGYTF. The CDR3 DNA is TGTGCCTGGAATCTAGGGGGCTCCAACTATGGCTACACCTTC. This chain links TRBV30 with TRBJ1-2; 7 nucleotides agree with TRBD1. Trimming removed 4 bases from V and 2 bases from J; junction bases left unmatched: 7. CDR3 size: 14 residues. Germline CDR1 is GTSNPN and CDR2 is SVGIG (reference sequence).

This chain connects TRBV20-1 to TRBJ1-2; maybe TRBD1 (5 bases). This CDR3 is built from 13 residues. Per germline, CDR1 DFQATT and CDR2 SNEGSKA (reference sequence). The germline V and J ends were trimmed by 6 bases and 0 bases, with 11 bases remaining between them. The CDR3 DNA is TGCAGTGCGGGGGAGGGAGCTAACTATGGCTACACCTTC. Its translation: CSAGEGANYGYTF.

A few counts support this clonotype. The chain uses TRBV6-5 and TRBJ2-1, with D hard to call. Trimming shortened V by 0 bases and J by 8 bases, and 8 bases separated the two germline ends. The CDR3 runs to 13 residues. Per germline, CDR1 MNHEY and CDR2 SVGAGI. The CDR3 coding sequence is TGTGCCAGCAGTTACTCGATTAGCCATGAGCAGTTCTTC. Translating it yields CASSYSISHEQFF.

This chain uses TRBV29-1 with TRBJ1-2, with no clear D. The CDR3 runs to 11 residues. Trimming removed 5 bases from V and 5 bases from J, with 9 bases in between. Germline lookup yields CDR1 SQVTM and CDR2 ANQGSEA. The CDR3 is CSVQRQYGYTF. The CDR3 region has the DNA TGCAGCGTTCAAAGGCAGTATGGCTACACCTTC.

The chain links TRBV24-1 to TRBJ2-1; 10 nucleotides line up with TRBD2. This CDR3 spans 14 amino acids. CDR1 KGHDR and CDR2 SFDVKD come from the germline V gene. Trimming cost V 9 bases and J 4 bases; bases outside gene matches: 5. This CDR3 is CATRGTSEYNEQFF. CDR3 DNA: TGTGCCACCCGCGGGACTAGCGAATACAATGAGCAGTTCTTC.

This clonotype appeared once. J is TRBJ2-7 and V is TRBV6-1, with TRBD2 matching over 12 bases. The junction had 11 bases not matched to a gene; V was cut back by 4 bases and J by 1 base. This CDR3 has 18 amino acids. CDR1 is MNHNS, CDR2 SASEGT, per germline. The CDR3 DNA is TGTGCCAGCAGTGCCCGAAGACTAGCGGGAGTACGGTCCTACGAGCAGTACGTC. Its protein product is CASSARRLAGVRSYEQYV.

The chain has TRBV12-3 or TRBV12-4 and TRBJ2-3; 14 bases agree with TRBD2. There are 17 residues in the CDR3. V gave up 5 bases and J gave up 1 base; unmatched junction bases: 5. The CDR3 coding sequence is TGTGCCAGCAGTCCTTTGGGACTAGCGGGGGGCACAGATACGCAGTATTTT. Protein product: CASSPLGLAGGTDTQYF.

The chain is built from TRBV3-1 and TRBJ2-5; D is possibly TRBD1 or TRBD2 (5 bases each). Between the trimmed V and J ends, which lost 3 bases and 2 bases, there was a span of 10 bases. CDR3 length: 14 residues. The V gene's germline CDR1 is LGHDT and CDR2 YNNKEL (reference sequence). CDR3 sequence: CASSHGTLQETQYF. The CDR3 region has the DNA TGTGCCAGCAGCCACGGGACCCTGCAAGAGACCCAGTACTTC.

V is TRBV7-6 and J is TRBJ1-5; perhaps TRBD1 as D (6 bases). V was clipped by 3 bases and J by 4 bases, with 16 bases between them. The CDR3 is 16 residues long. Germline-derived CDR1 and CDR2 are SGHVS and FNYEAQ. The CDR3 spells CASSLTVGQNNQPQHF. CDR3 DNA sequence: TGTGCCAGCAGCTTGACCGTGGGACAAAATAATCAGCCCCAGCATTTT.

This clonotype was seen more than once but under ten times. The chain is built from TRBV13 and TRBJ2-7; maybe TRBD1 (7 bases). Trimming removed 4 bases at V and 3 bases at J, with 16 bases between. Germline assignment: CDR1 PRHDT and CDR2 FYEKMQ (reference sequence). The CDR3 totals 15 residues. The CDR3 sequence is CASSSQGGLDYEQYF. CDR3 coding DNA: TGTGCCAGCAGCTCCCAGGGGGGTTTGGACTACGAGCAGTACTTC. The variable domain in full, with the rest retrieved from reference TRBV13 and TRBJ2-7, is AAGVIQSPRHLIKEKRETATLKCYPIPRHDTVYWYQQGPGQDPQFLISFYEKMQSDKGSIPDRFSAQQFSDYHSELNMSSLELGDSALYFCASSSQGGLDYEQYFGPGTRLTVT.

This clonotype was counted between two and nine times. The chain carries TRBV6-5 and TRBJ2-5; D unresolved. This CDR3 region has 15 residues. Per the germline V gene, CDR1 is MNHEY and CDR2 is SVGAGI. V was cut by 2 bases and J by 2 bases, with 12 bases left in between. The DNA for the CDR3 is TGTGCCAGCAGTTACCTTGGTCACAGACAAGAGACCCAGTACTTC. Translating it yields CASSYLGHRQETQYF.

The rearrangement uses TRBV25-1 and TRBJ2-1; TRBD1 matches 8 bases. V shed 8 bases and J 5 bases; nucleotides not matched to a gene: 8. This CDR3 spans 14 amino acids. Per the germline V gene, CDR1 is MGHDK and CDR2 is SYGVNS. The CDR3 nucleotides read TGTGCCAGCTCCTCACAGGGGGTCGACAATGAGCAGTTCTTC. Translation gives CASSSQGVDNEQFF.

This sequence joins TRBV7-2 and TRBJ1-6; D may be TRBD1 (5 bases). CDR3 length: 16 amino acids. V was shortened by 4 bases and J by 7 bases, with 17 bases between the two germline ends. The germline gives CDR1 SGHTA, CDR2 FQGNSA. The CDR3 is CASSSFFRGTNSPLHF. The CDR3 DNA sequence: TGTGCCAGCAGCTCTTTTTTTCGGGGGACGAATTCACCCCTCCACTTT.

This clonotype was recorded once. The V call is TRBV23-1, the J call TRBJ1-5; D possibly corresponds to TRBD1 (6 bases). TRBV23-1 is an ORF, with its function uncertain. CDR3 length: 14 amino acids. V lost 8 bases and J lost 2, with 13 bases in between. CDR3 residues: CASPRGGRNQPQHF. As DNA, the CDR3 is TGCGCCAGCCCGCGGGGGGGGCGCAATCAGCCCCAGCATTTT.

This clonotype appeared a few times. The chain is built from TRBV7-9 and TRBJ1-1, with 10 bases identical to TRBD1. The CDR3 extends over 15 amino acids. The V gene end was trimmed by 5 bases and the J gene end by 3 bases; junction bases not matched to a gene: 6. Per germline, CDR1 SEHNR and CDR2 FQNEAQ (reference sequence). DNA for the CDR3: TGTGCCAGCAGCCCCAGGGGGACAGGGGACACTGAAGCTTTCTTT. The encoded protein is CASSPRGTGDTEAFF.

The chain is built from TRBV13 and TRBJ2-1; 9 bases align to TRBD2. With V trimmed by 5 bases and J by 9 bases, 17 bases remained unmatched. CDR3 size: 17 residues. Germline V gene data show CDR1 as PRHDT and CDR2 as FYEKMQ (reference sequence). CDR3 sequence (DNA): TGTGCCAGCAGCCCACAGGGGCGGGAGGGCCTAGTGAGTGAGCAGTTCTTC. Protein product: CASSPQGREGLVSEQFF.

The sample holds a few counts of this clonotype. The chain has TRBV12-3 or TRBV12-4 and TRBJ2-2; the D is unclear. Trimming left V 6 bases short and J 1 base short, with 6 bases between. The CDR3 extends over 13 amino acids. In nucleotides, the CDR3 is TGTGCCAGCAGGGCCGGGAACACCGGGGAGCTGTTTTTT. This codes for CASRAGNTGELFF.

The chain uses TRBV12-5 and TRBJ2-7, with D maybe TRBD1 (6 bases). Trimming cost V 1 base and J 0 bases, with 13 bases left between them. Germline V gene sequence: CDR1 LGHNT, CDR2 FRNRAP. CDR3 length equals 16 residues. In nucleotides, the CDR3 is TGTGCTAGTGGTTTGGGGGGGCAGTTCCTCTCCTACGAGCAGTACGTC. Translation: CASGLGGQFLSYEQYV.

This chain uses TRBV7-2 with TRBJ2-1, with 10 bases that match TRBD2. With V trimmed by 3 bases and J by 6 bases, 17 bases remained unmatched. Germline CDR1 reads SGHTA; CDR2 reads FQGNSA. The CDR3 has 19 amino acids. CDR3 DNA sequence: TGTGCCAGCAGCTTGATGCTATGGGCTAGCGGGAGATTGAGCAATGAGCAGTTCTTC. Translating gives CASSLMLWASGRLSNEQFF.

The gene calls are TRBV9 and TRBJ2-3; D call uncertain. CDR1 and CDR2 (germline): SGDLS, YYNGEE. V was shortened by 4 bases and J by 0 bases, with 6 bases between the two germline ends. The CDR3 totals 13 residues. The CDR3 nucleotides are TGTGCCAGCAGCTCTGACAGCACAGATACGCAGTATTTT. Translation: CASSSDSTDTQYF.

The chain employs TRBV4-1 and TRBJ2-7, with unresolved D. The germline CDR1 and CDR2 sequences are MGHRA and YSYEKL. CDR3 size: 14 residues. V was pared by 1 base and J by 3 bases, with 10 bases between. CDR3 nucleotide sequence: TGCGCCAGCAGCCAAGCAAGAACGGGCTACGAGCAGTACTTC. The encoded protein is CASSQARTGYEQYF.

V and J are TRBV2 and TRBJ2-1; D gene ambiguous. Germline V gene data show CDR1 as SNHLY and CDR2 as FYNNEI. There are 15 residues in the CDR3. Trimming took off 4 bases at V and 0 bases at J, with 10 bases between the two ends. The CDR3 DNA reads as TGTGCCAGCAGTGGAGAAGAAAGCTCCTACAATGAGCAGTTCTTC. This codes for CASSGEESSYNEQFF.

This clonotype was counted a single time. This sequence joins TRBV12-5 and TRBJ2-5; D perhaps matches TRBD2 (5 bases). CDR1 is LGHNT and CDR2 is FRNRAP in the germline V gene. CDR3 size: 13 residues. The V gene lost 0 bases and the J gene lost 5 bases, with 7 bases spanning the gap. The CDR3 nucleotides are TGTGCTAGTGGTTTGGTACTAGGTGAGACCCAGTACTTC. This codes for CASGLVLGETQYF.